Each of the 21 T cell receptor beta chains below was sequenced from the same sample in a study of blood T cell repertoires in COVID-19. Sequencing was performed with immunoSEQ multiplex PCR; in TCRdb, only in-frame clones are kept and a portion is missing. The sample shows approximately 190,000 clones, 80% to 90% of them seen only once. The sequencing sample was made of peripheral blood. Receptor source: a woman aged 65 to 85 with active or convalescent COVID-19.

V usage is TRBV11-2 and J usage is TRBJ2-7; 14 nucleotides line up with TRBD2. Trimming took 5 bases from V and 6 from J; bases not matched to a gene: 9. The CDR3 runs to 16 residues. Looked up from germline, CDR1 is SGHAT and CDR2 is FQNNGV. CDR3 DNA: TGTGCCAGCAGCCCCTCCAGACTAGCGGGAGGGGGCGAGCAGTACTTC. The encoded protein is CASSPSRLAGGGEQYF.

The chain couples TRBV30 to TRBJ2-3, with 15 bases fitting TRBD2. V gave up 1 base and J gave up 4 bases; unmatched junction bases: 3. Germline V gene lookup returns CDR1 GTSNPN and CDR2 SVGIG (reference sequence). There are 16 residues in the CDR3. The CDR3 DNA reads as TGTGCCTGGAGTGCAGGACTAGCGGGAGGGCCAGATACGCAGTATTTT. This codes for CAWSAGLAGGPDTQYF. Full variable domain (remainder filled in from reference TRBV30 and TRBJ2-3): SQTIHQWPATLVQPVGSPLSLECTVEGTSNPNLYWYRQAAGRGLQLLFYSVGIGQISSEVPQNLSASRPQDRQFILSSKKLLLSDSGFYLCAWSAGLAGGPDTQYFGPGTRLTVL.

This clone appeared many times. This chain links TRBV19 with TRBJ1-1; no definite D call. V shed 3 bases and J shed 6 bases, with 5 bases lying between them. Germline assignment: CDR1 LNHDA and CDR2 SQIVND (reference sequence). The CDR3 has 11 amino acids. Here the CDR3 reads CASSIFSEAFF. The DNA of the CDR3 is TGTGCCAGTAGTATCTTCTCTGAAGCTTTCTTT.

The chain employs TRBV30 and TRBJ2-1; 14 bases map to TRBD2. The CDR3 is 15 amino acids. Germline loops: CDR1 GTSNPN, CDR2 SVGIG (reference sequence). With V trimmed by 3 bases and J by 6 bases, 4 bases remained unmatched. CDR3: CAWRRLAGGSNEQFF. DNA for the CDR3: TGTGCCTGGAGGAGACTAGCGGGAGGGAGCAATGAGCAGTTCTTC.

V usage is TRBV5-7 and J usage is TRBJ2-3; 8 bases map to TRBD2. TRBV5-7 is an open reading frame whose function is uncertain. The J segment lost 0 bases and the V segment lost 0 bases, leaving 12 bases of the junction unmatched. The CDR3 length is 19 residues. CDR3 sequence reads: CASSLEPSGRGPSTDTQYF. As DNA, the CDR3 is TGTGCCAGCAGCTTGGAACCTAGCGGGCGGGGGCCTAGCACAGATACGCAGTATTTT.

Points on this clone: This specimen includes other DNA sequences encoding the same CDR3. The V and J genes are TRBV20-1 and TRBJ1-4; TRBD1 might be the D (6 bases). Trimming shortened V by 6 bases and J by 8 bases, and 10 bases separated the two germline ends. This CDR3 spans 11 amino acids. Germline V gene data show CDR1 as DFQATT and CDR2 as SNEGSKA (reference sequence). CDR3 amino acids: CSASGAEKLFF. CDR3 coding DNA: TGCAGTGCGTCAGGGGCGGAAAAACTGTTTTTT.

This clone was seen a single time. CDR3 sequence (DNA): TGTGCCACCAGTACAGGGAACTACAATGAGCAGTTCTTC. It translates to CATSTGNYNEQFF. This chain joins TRBV24-1 and TRBJ2-1; TRBD1 might be the D (6 bases). V was clipped by 6 bases and J by 3 bases, with 8 bases between them. CDR3 length equals 13 residues. From germline, CDR1 is KGHDR and CDR2 SFDVKD.

The J gene is TRBJ2-7, the V gene TRBV5-5; 10 bases agree with TRBD1. V lost 1 base and J lost 5; bases outside the gene matches: 9. Germline V CDR1 and CDR2: SGHKS, YYEKEE (reference sequence). The CDR3 is 16 residues long. The CDR3 loop reads CASSLLPTGGGNEQYF. In DNA form, the CDR3 reads TGTGCCAGCAGCTTGCTCCCGACAGGGGGCGGGAACGAGCAGTACTTC.

The chain recombines TRBV5-6 with TRBJ2-2; 9 nucleotides align to TRBD1. Germline V gene lookup returns CDR1 SGHDT and CDR2 YYEEEE. This CDR3 spans 18 amino acids. With V trimmed by 0 bases and J by 4 bases, 10 bases remained unmatched. As DNA, the CDR3 is TGTGCCAGCAGCTTGGGACTTACAGGGGGCGGGTTCACCGGGGAGCTGTTTTTT. As protein: CASSLGLTGGGFTGELFF.

This chain links TRBV18 with TRBJ2-5, with TRBD2 as a possible D gene (5 bases). Germline CDR1 KGHSH, CDR2 LQKENI. The ends were cut back, 3 bases at V and 2 bases at J, with 16 bases in the middle. The CDR3 is 16 residues long. CDR3: CASSPNQIGVQETQYF. The CDR3 DNA is TGTGCCAGCTCACCTAACCAGATCGGGGTACAAGAGACCCAGTACTTC.

V and J are TRBV29-1 and TRBJ2-3; D call uncertain. Germline CDR1 is SQVTM and CDR2 is ANQGSEA. Trimming pared 2 bases from V and 0 bases from J, leaving 9 bases between. This CDR3 spans 14 amino acids. The CDR3 is CSVEPGISTDTQYF. The CDR3 nucleotides are TGCAGCGTTGAACCAGGCATCAGCACAGATACGCAGTATTTT.

This sequence joins TRBV5-1 and TRBJ2-3; a weak D match, TRBD2 (6 bases). V was shortened by 4 bases and J by 2 bases, with 11 bases between the two germline ends. This CDR3 region has 14 residues. Germline V gene lookup returns CDR1 SGHRS and CDR2 YFSETQ. CDR3 in DNA: TGCGCCAGCAGCCCGGGCGGGGTCACAGATACGCAGTATTTT. This gives the protein CASSPGGVTDTQYF.

This clone appeared once. This rearrangement joins TRBV6-5 to TRBJ1-1, with 7 positions matching TRBD1. J lost 4 bases, V lost 0 bases, and 5 bases had no gene match. CDR3 length: 15 residues. Germline lookup yields CDR1 MNHEY and CDR2 SVGAGI. CDR3 DNA: TGTGCCAGCAGTTACTCGCAGGGGGTAAGCACTGAAGCTTTCTTT. This gives the protein CASSYSQGVSTEAFF.

This clone was recorded a few times. The chain couples TRBV7-9 to TRBJ2-5; 9 bases are shared with TRBD2. This CDR3 is 14 amino acids long. Germline V gene lookup returns CDR1 SEHNR and CDR2 FQNEAQ (reference sequence). The junction had 11 bases not matched to a gene; V was cut back by 8 bases and J by 7 bases. The CDR3 reads CASCSGSSSGTQYF. For the CDR3, the DNA is TGTGCCAGCTGTAGCGGGAGTTCTTCCGGGACCCAGTACTTC.

J is TRBJ2-6 and V is TRBV11-2; possibly TRBD1 for D (5 bases). Germline lookup yields CDR1 SGHAT and CDR2 FQNNGV. The length of the CDR3 is 17 residues. The germline V and J ends were trimmed by 5 bases and 0 bases, with 14 bases remaining between them. The CDR3 sequence: CASSPGAGRSGANVLTF. CDR3 DNA sequence: TGTGCCAGCAGCCCAGGTGCAGGGCGCTCTGGGGCCAACGTCCTGACTTTC.

The V and J genes are TRBV18 and TRBJ2-7, with TRBD1 matching 9 bases. CDR3 length: 16 amino acids. The V segment lost 4 bases and the J segment 1 base; nucleotides outside the gene matches: 8. Per the germline V gene, CDR1 is KGHSH and CDR2 is LQKENI. The CDR3 DNA follows: TGTGCCAGCTCACAAGGTCCCGGGACAGGGTCCTACGAGCAGTACTTC. Protein: CASSQGPGTGSYEQYF.

The count of this clone is one. The CDR3 loop reads CASSHPSTGTYEQYF. CDR3 nucleotides: TGCGCCAGCAGCCACCCCTCGACAGGGACCTACGAGCAGTACTTC. The gene calls are TRBV4-1 and TRBJ2-7; 7 nucleotides agree with TRBD1. The germline V gene has CDR1 MGHRA and CDR2 YSYEKL. The CDR3 sequence is 15 residues long. The V segment lost 3 bases and the J segment 2 bases; nucleotides outside the gene matches: 7.

This clone was found once. The rearrangement uses TRBV30 and TRBJ2-5, with 7 positions matching TRBD2. CDR3 length: 15 residues. The germline gives CDR1 GTSNPN, CDR2 SVGIG (reference sequence). V was clipped by 0 bases and J by 4 bases; unmatched bases: 8. CDR3 region: CAWSVLASGGETQYF. As DNA, the CDR3 is TGTGCCTGGAGTGTACTAGCTTCGGGGGGAGAGACCCAGTACTTC.

The chain uses TRBV5-1 and TRBJ1-5; D perhaps matches TRBD1 (6 bases). CDR1 and CDR2 (germline): SGHRS, YFSETQ. With 2 bases removed from V and 1 base from J, the gap between germline ends came to 34 bases. The CDR3 loop spans 23 amino acids. For the CDR3, the DNA is TGCGCCAGCAGCTTAGGACAGTGTACAACCTTCGCACTCTATAAGGGAAGCAATCAGCCCCAGCATTTT. It specifies CASSLGQCTTFALYKGSNQPQHF.

This clone has only a few counts. V gene TRBV7-6 combines with J gene TRBJ1-4; TRBD1 might be the D (6 bases). Between the trimmed V and J ends, which lost 1 base and 7 bases, there was a span of 13 bases. Per the germline V gene, CDR1 is SGHVS and CDR2 is FNYEAQ. This CDR3 has 15 residues. The CDR3 is CASSLVAGEGEKLFF. CDR3 DNA sequence: TGTGCCAGCAGCTTAGTGGCAGGGGAGGGTGAAAAACTGTTTTTT.

This sequence joins TRBV28 and TRBJ2-3; the D is unclear. CDR1 and CDR2 (germline): MDHEN, SYDVKM. The length of the CDR3 is 15 residues. V was pared by 3 bases and J by 4 bases, with 14 bases between. DNA for the CDR3: TGTGCCAGCAGTTTGGTCCCTTACCTAGCAGATACGCAGTATTTT. Residues: CASSLVPYLADTQYF. Together with reference TRBV28 and TRBJ2-3, the CDR3 gives the full variable domain: DVKVTQSSRYLVKRTGEKVFLECVQDMDHENMFWYRQDPGLGLRLIYFSYDVKMKEKGDIPEGYSVSREKKERFSLILESASTNQTSMYLCASSLVPYLADTQYFGPGTRLTVL.